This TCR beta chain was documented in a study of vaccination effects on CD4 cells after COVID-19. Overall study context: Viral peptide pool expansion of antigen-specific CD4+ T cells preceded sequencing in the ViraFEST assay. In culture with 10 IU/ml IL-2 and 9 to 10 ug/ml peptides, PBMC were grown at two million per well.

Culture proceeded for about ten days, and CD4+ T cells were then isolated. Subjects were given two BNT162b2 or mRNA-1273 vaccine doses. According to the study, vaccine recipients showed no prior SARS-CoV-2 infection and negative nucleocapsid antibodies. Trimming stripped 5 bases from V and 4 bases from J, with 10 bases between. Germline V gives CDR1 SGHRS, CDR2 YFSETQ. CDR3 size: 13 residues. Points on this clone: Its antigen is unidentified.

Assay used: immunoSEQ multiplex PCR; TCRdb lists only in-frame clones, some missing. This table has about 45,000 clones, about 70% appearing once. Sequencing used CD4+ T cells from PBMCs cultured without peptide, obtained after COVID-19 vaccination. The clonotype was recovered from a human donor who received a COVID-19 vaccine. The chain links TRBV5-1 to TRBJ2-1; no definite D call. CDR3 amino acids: CASSIGGYNEQFF. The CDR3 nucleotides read TGCGCCAGCAGTATTGGCGGATACAATGAGCAGTTCTTC.